The T cell receptor beta chain under discussion was sequenced for a study of shared clonotypes between healthy human individuals. The wider study: The donor pool was made up of a couple of women and a few men aged 18 to 49.

All participating donors were Caucasian adults from Nashville, Tennessee. Unsorted samples used 85 million to 90 million PBMCs for genomic DNA. The CDR3 spans 18 residues. The germline V gene encodes CDR1 SGHAT and CDR2 FQNNGV. J gave up 5 bases and V 4 bases, and 15 bases lay outside the gene matches. Using immunoSEQ multiplex PCR, the repertoire was profiled, and TCRdb retains in-frame clones only, with some absent. This table has about 490,000 clones, over 60% appearing once. This clone was detected only once. Its specificity is unknown. General observations from the study: Deeper or shallower sequencing was expected to change how clonotypes are shared among donors.

The clonotype was recovered from a woman aged 40 to 55 in good health. Some clones in this sample may be carry-over from other donors' samples. The sequenced sample consisted of PBMCs. The rearrangement joins TRBV11-2 to TRBJ2-7; TRBD2 matches 12 bases. The CDR3 reads CASSSSSLAGGTHDEQYF. The CDR3 nucleotides are TGTGCCAGCAGCTCGTCCTCACTAGCGGGAGGTACCCATGACGAGCAGTACTTC.